These 16 T cell receptor beta chains were all obtained from the same sample, sequenced in a study of regulatory T cells in long-lasting Graves disease. Relying on iRepertoire HTBI primers and Arm-PCR of CDR3 regions, the team built TCR beta libraries. In TCRdb, the multiplex PCR reads were re-called with MiXCR into one record per CDR3 protein. The table records 400,000 to 600,000 distinct CDR3 sequences, approximately 21% of them present only once. As to time point: persistent/refractory GD, antithyroid drugs over 5 years with positive TRAb. Following extraction of RNA from PBMCs, that RNA was used to make the TCR library. The sequences come from peripheral blood mononuclear cells (PBMCs), collected when the disease was refractory, from a patient treated with antithyroid drugs. The receptors shown here come from a female donor with Graves disease.

This clonotype appeared a few times. This chain links TRBV28 with TRBJ2-7; the D is unclear. Germline V gene sequence: CDR1 MDHEN, CDR2 SYDVKM. The CDR3 length is 12 residues. V lost 8 bases and J lost 0, with 8 bases in between. As DNA, the CDR3 is TGTGCCAGCGGAGCGATCTCCTACGAGCAGTACTTC. Encoded protein: CASGAISYEQYF.

This clonotype was detected many times. J is TRBJ2-7 and V is TRBV12-5, with 11 bases aligning to TRBD1. V was pared by 1 base and J by 5 bases, with 22 bases of the junction left unmatched. Germline values: CDR1 LGHNT, CDR2 FRNRAP. This CDR3 has 21 amino acids. This chain's CDR3 is CASGLDNEPGTGGVGPHEQYF. CDR3 in DNA: TGTGCTAGTGGTTTGGACAACGAACCCGGGACAGGGGGAGTGGGGCCTCACGAGCAGTACTTC.

This clonotype was recorded many times. The rearrangement links TRBV12-3 or TRBV12-4 to TRBJ2-7; D is possibly TRBD1 (5 bases). This CDR3 region has 14 residues. Trimming left V 5 bases short and J 3 bases short, with 14 bases between. CDR3 region: CASSPRSDNYEQYF. The CDR3 region has the DNA TGTGCCAGCAGTCCAAGATCGGACAACTACGAGCAGTACTTC.

The V gene is TRBV7-8, the J gene TRBJ1-1, with D possibly matching TRBD1 (5 bases). The length of the CDR3 is 12 residues. V was shortened by 3 bases and J by 8 bases, with 10 bases between the two germline ends. Germline V gives CDR1 SGHVS, CDR2 FQNEAQ. The CDR3 DNA follows: TGTGCCAGCAGCTTCAGACAGAGGGAAGCTTTCTTT. Residues: CASSFRQREAFF.

The gene calls are TRBV7-9 and TRBJ2-3; TRBD2 agrees at 13 bases. There are 19 residues in the CDR3. Looked up from germline, CDR1 is SEHNR and CDR2 is FQNEAQ (reference sequence). The V gene end was trimmed by 5 bases and the J gene end by 4 bases; junction bases not matched to a gene: 15. CDR3 region: CASSLGLAGTTVLPDTQYF. For the CDR3, the DNA is TGTGCCAGCAGCCTGGGACTAGCGGGAACGACAGTTTTACCAGATACGCAGTATTTT.

This clonotype was counted at least ten times. The rearrangement uses TRBV28 and TRBJ1-1; perhaps TRBD1 as D (5 bases). This CDR3 region has 17 residues. Trimming cost V 2 bases and J 4 bases, with 20 bases left between them. Germline V gene lookup returns CDR1 MDHEN and CDR2 SYDVKM. The CDR3 is CASSLGGRRFDSTEAFF. Here the CDR3 DNA reads TGTGCCAGCAGTTTAGGTGGGAGGAGGTTTGACAGCACTGAAGCTTTCTTT.

The V and J genes are TRBV28 and TRBJ2-3; D remains ambiguous. CDR1 MDHEN and CDR2 SYDVKM come from the germline V gene. CDR3 length: 10 residues. With 8 bases removed from V and 3 bases from J, the gap between germline ends came to 3 bases. Here the CDR3 DNA reads TGTGCCAGCGGAACAGATACGCAGTATTTT. The encoded protein is CASGTDTQYF.

This clonotype came up many times. The chain recombines TRBV11-2 with TRBJ2-5; D could derive from TRBD1 or TRBD2 (6 bases each). Trimming left V 0 bases short and J 5 bases short, with 13 bases between. Per the germline V gene, CDR1 is SGHAT and CDR2 is FQNNGV. The CDR3 consists of 15 residues. In DNA, the CDR3 is TGTGCCAGCAGCTTAGACCGGGGGCTGGGGGAGACCCAGTACTTC. This encodes CASSLDRGLGETQYF.

This clonotype has at least ten counts. The chain joins TRBV2 to TRBJ2-7; the match to TRBD1 covers 10 bases. CDR1 and CDR2 (germline): SNHLY, FYNNEI. The CDR3 is 12 residues long. J gave up 12 bases and V 4 bases, and 6 bases lay outside the gene matches. The CDR3 DNA reads as TGTGCCAGCAGTGCCGGACAGGGGGATCGGTACTTC. Residues: CASSAGQGDRYF.

The chain combines TRBV9 with TRBJ1-2; D is perhaps TRBD1 (5 bases). Germline assignment: CDR1 SGDLS and CDR2 YYNGEE. The CDR3 runs 17 residues. V was cut by 3 bases and J by 4 bases, with 22 bases left in between. The CDR3 sequence: CASSGSGTDKIGYGYTF. The CDR3 region has the DNA TGTGCCAGCAGCGGATCCGGGACGGACAAGATCGGCTATGGCTACACCTTC. Drawing the rest from reference TRBV9 and TRBJ1-2, the complete variable domain is DSGVTQTPKHLITATGQRVTLRCSPRSGDLSVYWYQQSLDQGLQFLIQYYNGEERAKGNILERFSAQQFPDLHSELNLSSLELGDSALYFCASSGSGTDKIGYGYTFGSGTRLTVV.

Details on this clonotype: One junction end disagrees with the germline gene, perhaps due to a read error. The J gene is TRBJ1-1, the V gene TRBV28; 7 bases map to TRBD1. CDR1 is MDHEN and CDR2 is SYDVKM in the germline V gene. The CDR3 extends over 15 amino acids. DNA for the CDR3: TGTGCCAGCAGTTTAATCGAGGGGGCCAACACTGAAGCCTTCTTT. Translated, it gives CASSLIEGANTEAFF.

This clonotype was observed a few times. The chain employs TRBV19 and TRBJ1-6, with TRBD1 matching 7 bases. The CDR3 is made up of 14 amino acids. V lost 5 bases, J lost 10 bases, and 8 bases stayed unmatched. Germline V gives CDR1 LNHDA, CDR2 SQIVND (reference sequence). This CDR3 is CASSLQGVGSPLHF. The CDR3 DNA sequence: TGTGCCAGTAGTCTCCAGGGGGTAGGCTCACCCCTCCACTTT.

The chain links TRBV28 to TRBJ2-7; a possible D gene is TRBD2 (6 bases). The V end was cut by 5 bases, the J end by 5 bases, with 13 bases between. Germline V lookup: CDR1 MDHEN, CDR2 SYDVKM. The length of the CDR3 is 13 residues. The CDR3 nucleotides are TGTGCCAGCAGTCCTCTCGGAGGGCACGAGCAGTACTTC. It translates to CASSPLGGHEQYF. Looking up the rest from reference TRBV28 and TRBJ2-7 gives the full variable domain: DVKVTQSSRYLVKRTGEKVFLECVQDMDHENMFWYRQDPGLGLRLIYFSYDVKMKEKGDIPEGYSVSREKKERFSLILESASTNQTSMYLCASSPLGGHEQYFGPGTRLTVT.

This chain joins TRBV6-1 and TRBJ2-7; 7 bases are a match to TRBD2. This CDR3 region has 16 residues. Germline values: CDR1 MNHNS, CDR2 SASEGT. J gave up 2 bases and V 6 bases, and 13 bases lay outside the gene matches. CDR3 protein: CASRLEDSSGTYEQYF. The CDR3 region has the DNA TGTGCCAGCAGACTAGAAGATTCTAGCGGTACCTACGAGCAGTACTTC.

This clonotype occurred many times. The CDR3 loop reads CSARDLAGATEAFF. In nucleotides, the CDR3 is TGCAGTGCTAGGGACCTAGCAGGGGCCACTGAAGCTTTCTTT. The gene calls are TRBV20-1 and TRBJ1-1; weak D call: TRBD1 (6 bases). From germline, CDR1 is DFQATT and CDR2 SNEGSKA (reference sequence). The CDR3 has 14 residues. Trimming removed 3 bases from V and 4 bases from J, with 15 bases in between.

This clonotype was found many times. The chain has TRBV12-3 or TRBV12-4 and TRBJ1-5, with 11 bases lining up with TRBD1. Trimming took 5 bases from V and 8 from J; bases not matched to a gene: 14. The CDR3 is made up of 17 amino acids. DNA for the CDR3: TGTGCCAGCAGTCCATCCGGGTTGGGACAGGGGGATGAGCCCCAGCATTTT. Protein sequence: CASSPSGLGQGDEPQHF.